The entry below gives a single T cell receptor beta chain sequence along with its context. This sample is part of a study of control samples from healthy donors and cancer patients. There are 14 residues in the CDR3. Trimming removed 7 bases at V and 0 bases at J, with 12 bases between. Per the germline V gene, CDR1 is LNHDA and CDR2 is SQIVND (reference sequence). TCRdb's table, derived via immunoSEQ multiplex PCR, lists solely in-frame clones and lacks some. The repertoire holds more than 100,000 clones, about 91% seen once, with less than 3.5% in the top ten. This clonotype was sampled from a man in his forties in good health. V usage is TRBV19 and J usage is TRBJ1-1; unclear D gene. The sequenced sample was blood. CDR3 nucleotides: TGTGCCAGTACCATCAGCGTTATGAACACTGAAGCTTTCTTT. As protein: CASTISVMNTEAFF.